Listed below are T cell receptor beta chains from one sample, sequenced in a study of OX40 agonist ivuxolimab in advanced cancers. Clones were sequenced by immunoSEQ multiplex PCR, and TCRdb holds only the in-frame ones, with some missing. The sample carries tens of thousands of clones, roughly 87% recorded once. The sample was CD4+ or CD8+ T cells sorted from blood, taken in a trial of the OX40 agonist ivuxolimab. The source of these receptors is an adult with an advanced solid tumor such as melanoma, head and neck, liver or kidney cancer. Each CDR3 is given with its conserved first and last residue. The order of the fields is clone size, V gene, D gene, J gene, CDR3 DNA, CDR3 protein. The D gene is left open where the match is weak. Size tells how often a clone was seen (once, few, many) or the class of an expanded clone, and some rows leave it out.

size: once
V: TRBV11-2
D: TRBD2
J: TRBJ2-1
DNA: TGTGCCAGCAGCTTAACTCACAGCGGGACCTACAATGAGCAGTTCTTC
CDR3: CASSLTHSGTYNEQFF

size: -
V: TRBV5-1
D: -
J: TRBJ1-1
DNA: TGCGCCAGCAGCCCCCTGGACCCGAACACTGAAGCTTTCTTT
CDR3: CASSPLDPNTEAFF

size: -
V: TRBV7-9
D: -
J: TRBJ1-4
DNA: TGTGCCAGCAGCCCCCCTATGGGTGAAGCTTGGGAAAAACTGTTTTTT
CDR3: CASSPPMGEAWEKLFF

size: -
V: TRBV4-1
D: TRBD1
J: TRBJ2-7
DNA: TGCGCCAGCAGCCAGCACCGACAGGGTACTTCCTACGAGCAGTACTTC
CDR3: CASSQHRQGTSYEQYF

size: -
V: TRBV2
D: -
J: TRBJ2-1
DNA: TGTGCCACCGGTCCCAGGGTCTTGGATGAGCAGTTCTTC
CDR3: CATGPRVLDEQFF

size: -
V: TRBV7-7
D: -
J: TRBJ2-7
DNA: TGTGCTAGCAGCTTAGCGTTGGGTGACTACGAGCAGTACTTC
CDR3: CASSLALGDYEQYF

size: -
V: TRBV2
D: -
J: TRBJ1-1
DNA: TGTGCCAGCGGGGGGGTTCTGAACACTGAAGCTTTCTTT
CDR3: CASGGVLNTEAFF

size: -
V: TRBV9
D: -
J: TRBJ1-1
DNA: TGTGCCAGCAGCGCACAGGGTGACACTGAAGCTTTCTTT
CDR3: CASSAQGDTEAFF

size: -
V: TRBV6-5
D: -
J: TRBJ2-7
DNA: TGTGCCAGCAGTTACTCGATGGGGGAGTCCTACGAGCAGTACTTC
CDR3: CASSYSMGESYEQYF

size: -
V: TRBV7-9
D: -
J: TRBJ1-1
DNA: TGTGCCAGCAGCTTTGGGGGGACGGAGGTGAAAGCTTTCTTT
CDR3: CASSFGGTEVKAFF

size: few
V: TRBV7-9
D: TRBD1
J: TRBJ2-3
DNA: TGTGCCAGCATCTCTAGGGACAGTCCAGATACGCAGTATTTT
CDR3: CASISRDSPDTQYF

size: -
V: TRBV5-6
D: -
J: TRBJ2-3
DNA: TGTGCCAGCAGCGGCGCCGGTCCCAGCACAGATACGCAGTATTTT
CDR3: CASSGAGPSTDTQYF

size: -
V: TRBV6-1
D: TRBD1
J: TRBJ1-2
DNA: TGTGCCAGCAAGGCCAGGGGGGCCGGGTATGGCTACACCTTC
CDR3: CASKARGAGYGYTF

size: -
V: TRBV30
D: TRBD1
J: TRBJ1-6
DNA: TGTGCCTGGGCCCAGACAGGGAATTCACCCCTCCACTTT
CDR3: CAWAQTGNSPLHF

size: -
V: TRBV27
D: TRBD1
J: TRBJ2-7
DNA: TGTGCCAGCAGTTTCCGAGGACAGGGGTACGAGCAGTACTTC
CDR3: CASSFRGQGYEQYF

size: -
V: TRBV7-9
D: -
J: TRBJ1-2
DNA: TGTGCCAGCAGCCACAGTGAGAACTATGGCTACACCTTC
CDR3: CASSHSENYGYTF

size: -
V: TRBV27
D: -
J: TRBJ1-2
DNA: TGTGCCAGCAGTTTAGGGGGGAACGATGGCTACACCTTC
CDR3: CASSLGGNDGYTF

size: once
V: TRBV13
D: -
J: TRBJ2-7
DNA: TGTGCCAGCAGCCCTACCCGCGGACGAGGCGAGCAGTACTTC
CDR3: CASSPTRGRGEQYF

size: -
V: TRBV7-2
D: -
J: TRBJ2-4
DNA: TGTGCCAGCAGCTCGTCCGGGAAAAACATTCAGTACTTC
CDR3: CASSSSGKNIQYF

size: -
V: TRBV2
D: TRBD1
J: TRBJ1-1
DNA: TGTGCCAGCAGTGAGCGGGACAGGGCTGACACTGAAGCTTTCTTT
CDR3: CASSERDRADTEAFF

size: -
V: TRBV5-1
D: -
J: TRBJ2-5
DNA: TGCGCCAGCAGCTTGGAATGGGAGACCCAGTACTTC
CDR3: CASSLEWETQYF

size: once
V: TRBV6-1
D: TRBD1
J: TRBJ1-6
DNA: TGTGCCAGCAGCGATTCCGGGACAGGAAACTCACCCCTCCACTTT
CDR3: CASSDSGTGNSPLHF

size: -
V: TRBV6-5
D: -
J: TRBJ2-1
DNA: TGTGCCAGCAGCCAAGGCCCACGAGGAAATGAGCAGTTCTTC
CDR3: CASSQGPRGNEQFF

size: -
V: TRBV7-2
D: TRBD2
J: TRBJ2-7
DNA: TGTGCCAGCAGCTACTTAGCGGGGGCCTACGAGCAGTACTTC
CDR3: CASSYLAGAYEQYF

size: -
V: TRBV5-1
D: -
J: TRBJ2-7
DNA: TGCGCCAGCAGCTTGATTGGTGACGAGCAGTACTTC
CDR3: CASSLIGDEQYF

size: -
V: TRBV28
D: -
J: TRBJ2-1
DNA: TGTGCCAGCAGTAATCTTCCAGGGAATGAGCAGTTCTTC
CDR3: CASSNLPGNEQFF

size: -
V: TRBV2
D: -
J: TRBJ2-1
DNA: TGTGCCAGCATCGGGTACGGGGCAGTAGACAATGAGCAGTTCTTC
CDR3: CASIGYGAVDNEQFF

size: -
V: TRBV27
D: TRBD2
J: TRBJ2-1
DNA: TGTGCCAGCAGTTTATCGACCGCTGCGGGAGTACGAGAGCAGTTCTTC
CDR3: CASSLSTAAGVREQFF

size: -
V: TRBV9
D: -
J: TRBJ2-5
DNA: TGTGCCAGCAGCGCCTCCGGGGGCAGCGGAGAGACCCAGTACTTC
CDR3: CASSASGGSGETQYF

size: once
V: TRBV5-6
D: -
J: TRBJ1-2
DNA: TGTGCCAGCAGCTTGGCCGCCGGGGGATCCTATGGCTACACCTTC
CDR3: CASSLAAGGSYGYTF

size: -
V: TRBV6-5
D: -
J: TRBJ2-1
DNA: TGTGCCAGCAGTTACGGGGCTGGGGGGTATGAGCAGTTCTTC
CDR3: CASSYGAGGYEQFF

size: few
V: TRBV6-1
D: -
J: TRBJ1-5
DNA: TGTGCCAGCAGCCCACTAATAGTAAGTCAGCCCCAGCATTTT
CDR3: CASSPLIVSQPQHF

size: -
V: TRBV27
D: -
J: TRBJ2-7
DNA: TGTGCCAGCAGTTTGCGCCTCAACTACGAGCAGTACTTC
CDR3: CASSLRLNYEQYF

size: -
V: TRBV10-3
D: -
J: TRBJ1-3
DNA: TGTGCCATCAGAAGAAATGGGGACACCATATATTTT
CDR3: CAIRRNGDTIYF

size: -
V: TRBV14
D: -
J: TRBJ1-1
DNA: TGTGCCAGCAGCCAAGGGGTGACTCGTGAAGCTTTCTTT
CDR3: CASSQGVTREAFF

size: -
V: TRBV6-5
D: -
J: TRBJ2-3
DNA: TGTGCCAGCAGTCCCGACCCAGCGCATACGCAGTATTTT
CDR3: CASSPDPAHTQYF

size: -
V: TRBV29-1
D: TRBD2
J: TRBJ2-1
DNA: TGCAGCGTTGGAGCGGGGGTTGAGCAGTTCTTC
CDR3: CSVGAGVEQFF

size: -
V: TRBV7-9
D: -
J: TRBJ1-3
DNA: TGTGCCAGCAGCAGTTCAACAGGGCTTGGAAACACCATATATTTT
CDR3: CASSSSTGLGNTIYF

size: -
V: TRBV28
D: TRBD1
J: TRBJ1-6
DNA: TGTGCCAGCAGAAGCCGGGACAGGAGGCTTTCACCCCTCCACTTT
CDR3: CASRSRDRRLSPLHF

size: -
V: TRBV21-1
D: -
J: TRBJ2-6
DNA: TGTGCCAGCAGCACCCCGGTTTACCGACACACTGGGGCCAACGTCCTGACTTTC
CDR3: CASSTPVYRHTGANVLTF

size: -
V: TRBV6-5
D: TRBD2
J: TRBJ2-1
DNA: TGTGCCAGCACCACGGGCGGGGGGGGCAATGAGCAGTTCTTC
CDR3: CASTTGGGGNEQFF

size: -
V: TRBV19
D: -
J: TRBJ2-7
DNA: TGTGCCAGTAGTATAGGCACAGGCCCCTACTACGAGCAGTACTTC
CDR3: CASSIGTGPYYEQYF

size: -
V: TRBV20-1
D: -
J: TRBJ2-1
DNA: TGCAGTGCACTCGACCTGGGGGTACAGTTCTTC
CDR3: CSALDLGVQFF

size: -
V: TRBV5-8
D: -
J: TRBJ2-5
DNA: TGTGCCAGCAGCCCACTCCGACAGATGCAAGAGACCCAGTACTTC
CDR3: CASSPLRQMQETQYF

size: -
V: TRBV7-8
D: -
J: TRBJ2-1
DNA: TGTGCCAGCAGCTTAGCGAGGGTGGCATCGCAGTTCTTC
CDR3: CASSLARVASQFF

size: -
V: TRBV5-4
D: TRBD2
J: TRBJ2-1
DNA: TGTGCCAGCAGCCCCGGACTAGCGGGTCAATATGAGCAGTTCTTC
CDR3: CASSPGLAGQYEQFF

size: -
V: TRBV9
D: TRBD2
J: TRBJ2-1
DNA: TGTGCCAGCAGCGTAGGTGGGGCCGGGGGGAATGAGCAGTTCTTC
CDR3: CASSVGGAGGNEQFF

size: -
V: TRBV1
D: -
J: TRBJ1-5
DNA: TGCACCAGCAGCCAAGGCGAGACAGGGAATGGCAATCAGCCCCAGCATTTT
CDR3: CTSSQGETGNGNQPQHF

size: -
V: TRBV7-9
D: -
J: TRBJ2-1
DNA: TGTGCCAGCAGCAAAGGGGAGCTTAACAATGAGCAGTTCTTC
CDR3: CASSKGELNNEQFF

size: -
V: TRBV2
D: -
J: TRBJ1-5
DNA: TGTGCCAGCAGTGGTGGAGGGGCCCATAGCAATCAGCCCCAGCATTTT
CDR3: CASSGGGAHSNQPQHF

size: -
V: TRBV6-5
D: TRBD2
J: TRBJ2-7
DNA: TGTGCCAGCAGCCTAAGCGGGGGGCCAGCCTACGAGCAGTACTTC
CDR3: CASSLSGGPAYEQYF

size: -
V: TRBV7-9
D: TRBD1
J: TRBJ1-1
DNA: TGTGCCAGCAGCTTAGGACAGGGAACCCCTGGGGCTTTCTTT
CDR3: CASSLGQGTPGAFF

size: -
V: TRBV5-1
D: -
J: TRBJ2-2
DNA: TGCGCCAGCAGCCCACCGGGGGACGGGGAGCTGTTTTTT
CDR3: CASSPPGDGELFF

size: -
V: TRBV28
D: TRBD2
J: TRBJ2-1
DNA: TGTGCCAGCAGTTTATTGGCGGGAGTCGTCAATGAGCAGTTCTTC
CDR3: CASSLLAGVVNEQFF

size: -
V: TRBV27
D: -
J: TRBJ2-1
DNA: TGTGCCAGCAGTCTCGTCAGCAAGCCCTCCAATGAGCAGTTCTTC
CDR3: CASSLVSKPSNEQFF

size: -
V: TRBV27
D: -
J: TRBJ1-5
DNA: TGTGCCAGCAGCAGGGGAGCCAATCAGCCCCAGCATTTT
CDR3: CASSRGANQPQHF

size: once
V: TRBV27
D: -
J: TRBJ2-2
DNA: TGTGCCAGCAGTTTAGTGCTAACCGGGGAGCTGTTTTTT
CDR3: CASSLVLTGELFF